The subject of this entry is one T cell receptor beta chain. This clone was found once. Its antigen remains undetermined. Base qualities are not at hand, and no much larger clone is one base apart. The sample belongs to a study of OX40 agonist ivuxolimab in advanced cancers. For the wider study: The costimulatory receptor OX40 (CD134) was targeted by ivuxolimab, a fully human IgG2 agonistic monoclonal antibody. The paper describes the monotherapy dose-escalation part (N of about 50 patients) of the phase I trial of ivuxolimab. Of the 50 to 55 patients in dose escalation, some 19 had hepatocellular carcinoma, some 15 had melanoma, 9 had renal cell carcinoma and 9 had head and neck cancer. The purpose of peripheral TCRbeta sequencing was to test whether ivuxolimab changed TCR sequence diversity and led to clonal T-cell expansion. Partial responses occurred in three dose-escalation patients, of whom one had hepatocellular carcinoma and two had cutaneous melanoma. Prior anti-PD-1, anti-PD-L1 or anti-CTLA-4 therapy was permitted, and checkpoint inhibitors had been received by 40% to 50% of dose-escalation patients. In the dose-escalation cohort, approximately 80% of patients were male, and the mean age was around 65 years with a range of about 20 to 80. Intravenous ivuxolimab was administered to patients every 2 weeks at six dose levels: 0.01, 0.1, 0.3, 1.5, 3 and 10 mg/kg. The full study reports these points: After ivuxolimab, expanded clones were on average more numerous among CD8+ T cells than among CD4+ T cells. Antigen specificity was not determined for the clonally expanded peripheral T cells. Partial responders in the 0.1-3.0 mg/kg groups had among the lowest normalized peripheral clonal expansion, especially among CD8+ T cells. At doses of 0.1 to 3.0 mg/kg, clonal expansion of both CD4+ and CD8+ T cells in blood was seen between baseline and week 6. Low levels of normalized T-cell clonal expansion were also shown by some nonresponding patients.

The trial excluded patients who had a history of autoimmune disease or were on systemic immunosuppression. Peripheral blood for TCR sequencing was drawn from every dose cohort at baseline, at cycle 4 day 1 and at cycle 7 day 1. Samples were obtained from an open-label, multicenter, first-in-human phase I dose-escalation trial of ivuxolimab. The trial enrolled adults with locally advanced or metastatic head and neck squamous cell, hepatocellular, melanoma or renal cell carcinoma. Before TCR sequencing, CD4+ and CD8+ T cells were separately sorted from peripheral blood. Genomic DNA was extracted from sorted cells for sequencing of the TCRbeta CDR3 region. The immunoSEQ Assay was used to sequence the TCRbeta CDR3 regions. TCRdb mirrors the immuneACCESS table, restricted to in-frame sequences. Some clones are absent from its copies; in checked studies, under half trace to an unresolved V gene, and the reason for the others is unknown. A total of tens of thousands of clones appear in this sample, under 90% of them only once. About 2.4% of the sample goes to the ten largest clones.

V is clipped by 2 bases and J by 4 bases, and the sequence between their germline boundaries is 14 bases long. CDR1 LNHDA and CDR2 SQIVND were looked up in the germline V gene (reference sequence). Counted from cysteine to phenylalanine, this CDR3 has 15 amino acids. The sequence is cut down to CDR3 DNA, 45 bases in frame from base 1. The specimen comprised CD4+ or CD8+ T cells sorted from blood, sampled in a trial of the OX40 agonist ivuxolimab. The origin of this receptor is an adult with an advanced solid tumor such as melanoma, head and neck, liver or kidney cancer. The V and J segments used are TRBV19 and TRBJ1-2; the D region possibly corresponds to TRBD1 (5 bases align). The DNA sequence follows: TGTGCCAGTAGTATATTAGGGGCGACTTTCTATGGCTACACCTTC. This gives the protein CASSILGATFYGYTF. The CDR3, completed at both ends by the reference TRBV19 and TRBJ1-2 genes, gives the full variable domain DGGITQSPKYLFRKEGQNVTLSCEQNLNHDAMYWYRQDPGQGLRLIYYSQIVNDFQKGDIAEGYSVSREKKESFPLTVTSAQKNPTAFYLCASSILGATFYGYTFGSGTRLTVV.